The 24 T cell receptor beta chains listed next were all sequenced from one sample in a study of metastatic and nonmetastatic thyroid tumors. MiXCR reprocessed the PCR reads for TCRdb. The data contain about 33,000 clones, roughly 19% of them singletons. Treatment of any kind had been given to no patient before thyroid surgery. Sequenced: blood. These receptors all stem from a male donor with papillary thyroid cancer or a benign thyroid nodule (not recorded which). Some clones in this sample may be carry-over from other donors' samples.

This clone appeared many times. The rearrangement links TRBV28 to TRBJ1-2; TRBD1 is a possible D gene (6 bases). The CDR3 sequence is 16 residues long. Trimming removed 6 bases at V and 5 bases at J, with 22 bases between. CDR1 is MDHEN, CDR2 SYDVKM, per germline. Here the CDR3 reads CASRGGREGVEYGYTF. CDR3 nucleotides: TGTGCCAGCAGGGGGGGCAGGGAAGGGGTGGAGTATGGCTACACCTTC.

The chain uses TRBV7-2 and TRBJ2-7; TRBD1 is a possible D gene (6 bases). Trimming took off 2 bases at V and 13 bases at J, with 15 bases between the two ends. This CDR3 contains 12 residues. CDR1 is SGHTA, CDR2 FQGNSA, per germline. CDR3 in DNA: TGTGCCAGCAGCTTATGGAGATCAGGGACATACTTC. It encodes CASSLWRSGTYF.

This clone was seen many times. The J gene is TRBJ2-3, the V gene TRBV28, with 10 bases fitting TRBD2. The CDR3 loop spans 16 amino acids. With V trimmed by 3 bases and J by 4 bases, 7 bases remained unmatched. CDR1 is MDHEN and CDR2 is SYDVKM in the germline V gene. For the CDR3, the DNA is TGTGCCAGCAGTTTTCTGAGCGGGGGGGCATCAGATACGCAGTATTTT. It specifies CASSFLSGGASDTQYF.

The gene calls are TRBV2 and TRBJ2-4; a possible D gene is TRBD1 (5 bases). The CDR3 has 13 residues. Germline CDR1 SNHLY, CDR2 FYNNEI. V lost 6 bases and J 5 bases, leaving 11 bases between the germline ends. CDR3 protein: CASSPDRENIQYF. The CDR3 region has the DNA TGTGCCAGCAGCCCAGACAGAGAAAACATTCAGTACTTC.

This clone is medium-sized. V and J are TRBV6-1 and TRBJ2-3, with D tentatively TRBD1 or TRBD2 (5 bases each). The CDR3 contains 14 residues. V was shortened by 5 bases and J by 11 bases, with 20 bases between the two germline ends. CDR1 and CDR2 from the germline V gene are MNHNS and SASEGT. The CDR3 bases are TGTGCCAGCAGTTCGAGAACACTCGGGACCAAGCAGTATTTT. Its protein product is CASSSRTLGTKQYF.

This clone was observed a few times. A read error may explain this, as a much larger clone is one base away. The chain carries TRBV11-2 and TRBJ1-1; tentatively, D is TRBD1 (5 bases). The germline CDR1 and CDR2 sequences are SGHAT and FQNNGV. This CDR3 region has 15 residues. The V and J ends lost 5 bases and 4 bases respectively, with 17 bases between them. CDR3 sequence (DNA): TGTGCCAGCAGCGTACGGCAGGGCGACGGCACTGAAGCTTTCTTT. The encoded protein is CASSVRQGDGTEAFF.

This clone has ten or more counts. The chain recombines TRBV19 with TRBJ2-1, with D uncertain. V lost 5 bases to trimming and J lost 0 bases, with 14 bases between them. CDR1 is LNHDA, CDR2 SQIVND, per germline (reference sequence). This CDR3 spans 16 amino acids. The CDR3 DNA reads as TGTGCCAGTAGTGACCCCTCCACGCACTCCTACAATGAGCAGTTCTTC. Translated: CASSDPSTHSYNEQFF.

Many counts were recorded for this clone. V and J are TRBV2 and TRBJ2-7, with 7 positions matching TRBD2. V was pared by 4 bases and J by 6 bases, with 9 bases of the junction left unmatched. Germline CDR1 SNHLY, CDR2 FYNNEI. The CDR3 runs 14 residues. As DNA, the CDR3 is TGTGCCAGCAGTGTCCGACTAGCAGAGGGCGAGCAGTACTTC. Its protein product is CASSVRLAEGEQYF.

This rearrangement joins TRBV6-5 to TRBJ2-3, with a possible D match to TRBD1 (6 bases). In germline, CDR1 is MNHEY, CDR2 SVGAGI. The CDR3 is 15 amino acids. Trimming removed 2 bases at V and 2 bases at J, with 11 bases between. The CDR3 DNA is TGTGCCAGCAGTTACATGGGGGCACCCACAGATACGCAGTATTTT. It translates to CASSYMGAPTDTQYF.

In regard to this clone: A much more abundant neighbour one base away suggests this may be a read error. This CDR3 reads CSASPKGAGNSPLHF. CDR3 DNA sequence: TGCAGTGCTTCTCCCAAGGGGGCGGGTAATTCACCCCTCCATTTT. V and J are TRBV20-1 and TRBJ1-6, with 7 bases lining up with TRBD1. The CDR3 spans 15 residues. The germline gives CDR1 DFQATT, CDR2 SNEGSKA (reference sequence).

This clone was observed at least ten times. V usage is TRBV7-8 and J usage is TRBJ2-1; no firm D call. Germline assignment: CDR1 SGHVS and CDR2 FQNEAQ. The V gene lost 2 bases and the J gene lost 9 bases, with 8 bases spanning the gap. CDR3 size: 12 residues. The CDR3 here is CASSLNSGEQFF. DNA of the CDR3: TGTGCCAGCAGCTTAAATTCTGGTGAGCAGTTCTTC. Filled out from reference TRBV7-8 and TRBJ2-1, the complete variable domain reads GAGVSQSPRYKVAKRGQDVALRCDPISGHVSLFWYQQALGQGPEFLTYFQNEAQLDKSGLPSDRFFAERPEGSVSTLKIQRTQQEDSAVYLCASSLNSGEQFFGPGTRLTVL.

The chain combines TRBV9 with TRBJ2-1; the D gene is possibly TRBD2 (6 bases). CDR1 and CDR2 (germline): SGDLS, YYNGEE. This CDR3 region has 13 residues. V lost 3 bases and J 8 bases, leaving 12 bases between the germline ends. CDR3 region: CASSGGWRDEQFF. The CDR3 DNA is TGTGCCAGCAGCGGTGGTTGGAGGGATGAGCAGTTCTTC.

This clone was seen at least ten times. The CDR3 bases are TGTGCCACCAGTACCCGGGACTCCTACAATGAGCAGTTCTTC. It codes for CATSTRDSYNEQFF. The gene calls are TRBV24-1 and TRBJ2-1; D is perhaps TRBD2 (5 bases). The germline V gene has CDR1 KGHDR and CDR2 SFDVKD. The CDR3 loop spans 14 amino acids. Trimming stripped 6 bases from V and 0 bases from J, with 8 bases between.

This clone showed up many times. The chain carries TRBV2 and TRBJ2-5; D unresolved. The CDR3 sequence is 13 residues long. Germline V gene lookup returns CDR1 SNHLY and CDR2 FYNNEI. Trimming pared 3 bases from V and 4 bases from J, leaving 9 bases between. As DNA, the CDR3 is TGTGCCAGCAGTGAGTCTCCAGTAGAGACCCAGTACTTC. Its translation is CASSESPVETQYF.

The chain has TRBV15 and TRBJ1-5, with D perhaps matching TRBD1 (5 bases). Trimming took 3 bases from V and 4 from J, leaving 10 bases between them. The CDR3 runs 14 residues. CDR1 is LNHNV and CDR2 is YYDKDF in the germline V gene (reference sequence). The CDR3 sequence: CATSSWGENQPQHF. The CDR3, as DNA: TGTGCCACCAGCAGTTGGGGGGAAAATCAGCCCCAGCATTTT.

V usage is TRBV28 and J usage is TRBJ1-5; D gene unclear. The CDR3 length is 14 residues. The V gene's germline CDR1 is MDHEN and CDR2 SYDVKM. V was shortened by 3 bases and J by 4 bases, with 10 bases between the two germline ends. The CDR3 nucleotides read TGTGCCAGCAGTTTGAGTTACCCGAATCAGCCCCAGCATTTT. Translation gives CASSLSYPNQPQHF.

In this sample, this clone turned up many times. The V gene is TRBV5-6, the J gene TRBJ1-2; D unclear. V lost 5 bases to trimming and J lost 3 bases, with 23 bases between them. The CDR3 contains 17 residues. Germline CDR1 SGHDT, CDR2 YYEEEE. This chain's CDR3 is CASSFGAHGEDYYGYTF. The CDR3 DNA is TGTGCCAGCAGTTTTGGAGCGCACGGAGAAGACTACTATGGCTACACCTTC.

This clone has a count of ten or more. This chain links TRBV28 with TRBJ2-7; TRBD1 might be the D (6 bases). The CDR3 runs to 15 residues. With 3 bases removed from V and 2 bases from J, the gap between germline ends came to 14 bases. CDR1 and CDR2 (germline): MDHEN, SYDVKM. This CDR3 reads CASSFEDRLAYEQYF. In nucleotides, the CDR3 is TGTGCCAGCAGTTTTGAAGACAGGCTTGCCTACGAGCAGTACTTC.

This clone has ten or more counts. As DNA, the CDR3 is TGCGCCAGCAGCTTCGCCGGGACAGGGGGCACTGGGGCCAACGTCCTGACTTTC. This codes for CASSFAGTGGTGANVLTF. The rearrangement uses TRBV5-1 and TRBJ2-6; 12 bases match TRBD1. The ends lost 2 bases at V and 2 bases at J; junction bases unmatched: 5. Germline V gives CDR1 SGHRS, CDR2 YFSETQ. The CDR3 length is 18 residues.

This clone came up many times. J is TRBJ2-6 and V is TRBV2; TRBD1 agrees at 11 bases. CDR3 size: 15 residues. The V segment lost 6 bases and the J segment 2 bases; nucleotides outside the gene matches: 0. Germline CDR1 and CDR2: SNHLY and FYNNEI. CDR3 DNA sequence: TGTGCCAGCAGGGGACAGGGGGCTGGGGCCAACGTCCTGACTTTC. This gives the protein CASRGQGAGANVLTF.

This clone was observed many times. This chain uses TRBV19 with TRBJ1-2; 8 bases are a match to TRBD1. The CDR3 is 14 residues long. Germline assignment: CDR1 LNHDA and CDR2 SQIVND (reference sequence). The junction had 6 bases not matched to a gene; V was cut back by 7 bases and J by 2 bases. The CDR3 DNA follows: TGTGCCAGTAAGGCAGGACAGGGAAACTATGGCTACACCTTC. It yields the protein CASKAGQGNYGYTF.

This clone was observed a few times. At one end the junction does not follow the germline gene, possibly because of a read error. The chain couples TRBV6-2 or TRBV6-3 to TRBJ2-5, with D uncertain. Looked up from germline, CDR1 is MNHEY and CDR2 is SVGEGT. The CDR3 runs to 14 residues. CDR3 in amino acids: CASSYVHMQDTQYF. DNA for the CDR3: TGTGCCAGCAGTTACGTCCATATGCAAGATACCCAGTACTTC.

This clone appeared many times. The genes are TRBV6-2 or TRBV6-3 and TRBJ1-5; 10 bases are shared with TRBD1. The germline V gene has CDR1 MNHEY and CDR2 SVGEGT. Trimming cost V 6 bases and J 6 bases; bases outside gene matches: 8. The CDR3 contains 15 residues. CDR3 nucleotide sequence: TGTGCCAGCAGGACCGGGACAGGGGACGGTCAGCCCCAGCATTTT. The encoded protein is CASRTGTGDGQPQHF.

In its sample, this clone is medium-sized (0.01 to 0.1%). This chain uses TRBV27 with TRBJ2-1; TRBD2 matches 8 bases. From germline, CDR1 is MNHEY and CDR2 SMNVEV (reference sequence). V was pared by 7 bases and J by 0 bases, with 5 bases of the junction left unmatched. The CDR3 has 15 amino acids. The CDR3 DNA is TGTGCCAGCACCGAACGGGGGGGCTCCTACAATGAGCAGTTCTTC. Translating gives CASTERGGSYNEQFF.